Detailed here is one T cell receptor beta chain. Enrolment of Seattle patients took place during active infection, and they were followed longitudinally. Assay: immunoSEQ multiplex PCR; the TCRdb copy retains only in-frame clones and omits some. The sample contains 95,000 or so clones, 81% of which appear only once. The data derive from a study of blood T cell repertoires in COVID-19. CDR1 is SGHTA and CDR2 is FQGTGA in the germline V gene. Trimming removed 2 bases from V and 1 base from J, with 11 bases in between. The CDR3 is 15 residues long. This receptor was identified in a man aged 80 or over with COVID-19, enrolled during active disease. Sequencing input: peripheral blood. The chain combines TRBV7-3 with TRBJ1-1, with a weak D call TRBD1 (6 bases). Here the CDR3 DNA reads TGTGCCAGCAGCTTACCCGGACAGAGGAACACTGAAGCTTTCTTT. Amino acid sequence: CASSLPGQRNTEAFF.